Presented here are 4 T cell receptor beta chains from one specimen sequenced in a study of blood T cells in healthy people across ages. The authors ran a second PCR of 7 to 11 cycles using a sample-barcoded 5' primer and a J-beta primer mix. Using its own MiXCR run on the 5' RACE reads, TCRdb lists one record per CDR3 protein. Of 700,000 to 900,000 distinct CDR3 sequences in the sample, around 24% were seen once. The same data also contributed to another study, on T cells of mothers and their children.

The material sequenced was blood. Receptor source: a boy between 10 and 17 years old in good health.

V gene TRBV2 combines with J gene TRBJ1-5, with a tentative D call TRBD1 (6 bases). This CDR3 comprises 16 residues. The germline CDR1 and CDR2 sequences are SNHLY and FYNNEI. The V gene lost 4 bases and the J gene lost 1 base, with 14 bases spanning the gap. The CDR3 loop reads CASSGGPSGSNQPQHF. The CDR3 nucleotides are TGTGCCAGCAGTGGGGGGCCCTCGGGGAGCAATCAGCCCCAGCATTTT.

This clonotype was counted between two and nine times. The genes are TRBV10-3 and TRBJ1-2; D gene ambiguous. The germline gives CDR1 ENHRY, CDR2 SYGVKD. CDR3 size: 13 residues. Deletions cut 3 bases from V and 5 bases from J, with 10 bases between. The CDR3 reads CAISEGQEYGYTF. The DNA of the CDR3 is TGTGCCATCAGTGAAGGGCAGGAATATGGCTACACCTTC.

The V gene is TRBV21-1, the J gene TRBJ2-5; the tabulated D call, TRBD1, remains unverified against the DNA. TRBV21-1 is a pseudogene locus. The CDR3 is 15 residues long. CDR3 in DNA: TGTGCCAGCAGCAAGTACCGGGGTGGCCAAGAGACCCAGTACTTC. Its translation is CASSKYRGGQETQYF.

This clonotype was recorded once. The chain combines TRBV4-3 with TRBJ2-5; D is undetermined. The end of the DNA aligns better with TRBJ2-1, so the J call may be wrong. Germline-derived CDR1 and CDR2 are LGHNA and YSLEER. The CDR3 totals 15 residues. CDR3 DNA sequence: TGCGCCAGCAGCCAAGTTTCGGCACAGTCGTCTGAGCAGTTCTTC. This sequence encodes CASSQVSAQSSEQFF.